Below are 6 T cell receptor beta chains sequenced from a single sample in a study of T cell responses to AZD1222 COVID-19 vaccine. TCRdb's copy holds only in-frame clones and misses some; the assay was immunoSEQ multiplex PCR. The sample shows about 140,000 clones, around 85% of them seen only once. Sequencing was performed on peripheral blood, taken 28 days after the second dose of the MenACWY control vaccine. The receptors come from an adult who received the MenACWY meningococcal vaccine as a control.

The chain joins TRBV6-2 or TRBV6-3 to TRBJ1-5; D uncertain. With 6 bases removed from V and 4 bases from J, the gap between germline ends came to 16 bases. Per the germline V gene, CDR1 is MNHEY and CDR2 is SVGEGT. There are 15 residues in the CDR3. The CDR3 loop reads CASSRRGLGNQPQHF. The CDR3 coding sequence is TGTGCCAGCAGCCGCCGAGGACTTGGGAATCAGCCCCAGCATTTT.

The chain combines TRBV11-2 with TRBJ1-3, with D hard to call. V was pared by 3 bases and J by 5 bases, with 2 bases between. This CDR3 is 11 amino acids long. The V gene's germline CDR1 is SGHAT and CDR2 FQNNGV. The CDR3 DNA follows: TGTGCCAGCAGCTTCAGAAACACCATATATTTT. Amino acids: CASSFRNTIYF.

The chain is built from TRBV18 and TRBJ2-7; the D gene could be TRBD1 or TRBD2 (5 bases each). The length of the CDR3 is 13 residues. Germline-derived CDR1 and CDR2 are KGHSH and LQKENI. V was trimmed by 2 bases and J by 5 bases, leaving 10 bases between them. The CDR3 DNA is TGTGCCAGCTCACCAGGGGGTTGGGACGAGCAGTACTTC. Protein: CASSPGGWDEQYF.

V is TRBV11-2 and J is TRBJ1-2, with D possibly matching TRBD1 (5 bases). Germline V gene sequence: CDR1 SGHAT, CDR2 FQNNGV. The CDR3 sequence is 13 residues long. The ends were cut back, 5 bases at V and 4 bases at J, with 11 bases in the middle. The CDR3 DNA sequence: TGTGCCAGCAGCCCCGACAGCCTCTATGGCTACACCTTC. Translating gives CASSPDSLYGYTF.

This clone was picked up a small number of times. The genes are TRBV3-1 (or the pseudogene TRBV3-2) and TRBJ2-1; D is unclear. V was pared by 4 bases and J by 7 bases, with 17 bases between. This CDR3 spans 15 amino acids. CDR1 and CDR2 from the germline V gene are LGHDT and YNNKEL (reference sequence). DNA for the CDR3: TGTGCCAGCAGCCCGACGGGTGGTTTGGGGAATGAGCAGTTCTTC. Translation gives CASSPTGGLGNEQFF.

The chain has TRBV5-4 and TRBJ2-3; 8 bases line up with TRBD2. The V and J ends lost 3 bases and 0 bases, in that order; junction bases with no gene match: 3. The CDR3 extends over 15 amino acids. Germline V CDR1 and CDR2: SGHNT, YYREEE (reference sequence). The CDR3 coding sequence is TGTGCCAGCAGCTGGGGACTAGAGAGCACAGATACGCAGTATTTT. Its protein is CASSWGLESTDTQYF.